This TCR beta chain is drawn from a study of cytomegalovirus exposure and HLA in healthy donors. Study in general: The study's early data release held roughly 91 million unique TCRs from HLA-typed donors.

Primers included in the PCR were 60 Vbeta and 13 Jbeta primers. Assay used: immunoSEQ multiplex PCR; TCRdb lists only in-frame clones, some missing. The sample carries 50,000 to 70,000 clones, about four fifths recorded once. Healthy individuals who donated bone marrow served as the donors. The sequence came from a woman between 35 and 50 years old in good health and CMV-seronegative. Sequencing was performed on PBMCs.

The CDR3 loop reads CATSRVVESSYNEQFF. CDR3 DNA sequence: TGTGCCACCAGCAGAGTAGTTGAGAGCTCCTACAATGAGCAGTTCTTC. The chain joins TRBV15 to TRBJ2-1; D call uncertain. Germline CDR1 and CDR2: LNHNV and YYDKDF (reference sequence). The CDR3 is 16 amino acids. V lost 1 base and J lost 0, with 10 bases in between.